Following are 3 T cell receptor beta chains from one sample sequenced in a study of blood T cell repertoires in COVID-19. Sequenced by immunoSEQ multiplex PCR; TCRdb stores in-frame clones only, minus some. The top ten clones hold around 3.7% of a sample with some 62,000 clones, roughly 80% of them seen once. The sequenced sample consisted of PBMCs or T cells enriched from blood (not recorded which). These receptor sequences come from a woman aged 40 to 50 with acute COVID-19.

This chain links TRBV7-9 with TRBJ1-2; D ambiguous. The ends were cut back, 5 bases at V and 2 bases at J, with 6 bases in the middle. Per the germline V gene, CDR1 is SEHNR and CDR2 is FQNEAQ (reference sequence). The CDR3 is 12 amino acids. The CDR3 region has the DNA TGTGCCAGCAGCGGGGAGAACTATGGCTACACCTTC. It encodes CASSGENYGYTF. The variable domain in full, with the rest retrieved from reference TRBV7-9 and TRBJ1-2, is DTGVSQNPRHKITKRGQNVTFRCDPISEHNRLYWYRQTLGQGPEFLTYFQNEAQLEKSRLLSDRFSAERPKGSFSTLEIQRTEQGDSAMYLCASSGENYGYTFGSGTRLTVV.

V and J are TRBV19 and TRBJ2-1, with 9 bases identical to TRBD1. Germline CDR1 and CDR2: LNHDA and SQIVND (reference sequence). The junction had 5 bases not matched to a gene; V was cut back by 6 bases and J by 2 bases. The CDR3 totals 15 residues. The CDR3 protein is CASRVGTGPYNEQFF. CDR3 nucleotides: TGTGCCAGTAGGGTAGGGACAGGGCCCTACAATGAGCAGTTCTTC.

The chain uses TRBV25-1 and TRBJ2-7, with D maybe TRBD1 (5 bases). Trimming pared 3 bases from V and 1 base from J, leaving 7 bases between. The germline V gene has CDR1 MGHDK and CDR2 SYGVNS. The length of the CDR3 is 13 residues. CDR3 amino acids: CASSETVSYEQYF. The CDR3 DNA follows: TGTGCCAGCAGTGAGACAGTTTCCTACGAGCAGTACTTC.